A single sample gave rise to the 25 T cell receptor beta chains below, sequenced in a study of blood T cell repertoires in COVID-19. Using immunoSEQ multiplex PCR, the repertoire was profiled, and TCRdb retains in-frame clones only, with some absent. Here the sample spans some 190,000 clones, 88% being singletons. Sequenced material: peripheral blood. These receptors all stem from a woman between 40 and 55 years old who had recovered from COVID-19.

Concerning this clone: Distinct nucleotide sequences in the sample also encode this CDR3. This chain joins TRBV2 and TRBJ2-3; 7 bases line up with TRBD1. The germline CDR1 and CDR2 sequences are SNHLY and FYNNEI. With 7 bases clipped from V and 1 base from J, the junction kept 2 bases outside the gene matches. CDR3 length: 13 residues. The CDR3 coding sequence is TGTGCCAGCAACAGGGGCGGCACAGATACGCAGTATTTT. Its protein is CASNRGGTDTQYF.

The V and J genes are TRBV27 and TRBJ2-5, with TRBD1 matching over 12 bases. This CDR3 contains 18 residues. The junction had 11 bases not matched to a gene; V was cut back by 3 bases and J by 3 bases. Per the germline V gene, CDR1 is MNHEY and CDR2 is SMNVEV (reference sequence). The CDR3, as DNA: TGTGCCAGCAGTTTTCAAGTTCCTGGGACAGGGGGCGAAGAGACCCAGTACTTC. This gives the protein CASSFQVPGTGGEETQYF.

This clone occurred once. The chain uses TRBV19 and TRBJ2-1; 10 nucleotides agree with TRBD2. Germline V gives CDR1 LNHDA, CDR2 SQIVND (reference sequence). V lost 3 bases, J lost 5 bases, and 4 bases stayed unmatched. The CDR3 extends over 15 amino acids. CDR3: CASSMSSGGNNEQFF. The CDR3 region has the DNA TGTGCCAGTAGTATGAGTAGCGGGGGGAACAATGAGCAGTTCTTC.

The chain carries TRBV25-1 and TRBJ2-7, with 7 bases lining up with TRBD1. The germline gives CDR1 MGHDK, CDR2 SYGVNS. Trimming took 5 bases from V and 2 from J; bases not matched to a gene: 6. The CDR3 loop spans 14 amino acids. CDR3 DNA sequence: TGTGCCAGCAGTTCCGGGACAGCAACCTACGAGCAGTACTTC. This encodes CASSSGTATYEQYF.

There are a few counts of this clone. CDR3 nucleotide sequence: TGTGCCAGCCAGATACAGGGCACGGGCAATCAGCCCCAGCATTTT. Amino acid sequence: CASQIQGTGNQPQHF. The chain recombines TRBV6-1 with TRBJ1-5; tentative D call: TRBD1 (6 bases). V dropped 8 bases and J dropped 2 bases, with 16 bases sitting between them. Germline values: CDR1 MNHNS, CDR2 SASEGT. This CDR3 is 15 amino acids long.

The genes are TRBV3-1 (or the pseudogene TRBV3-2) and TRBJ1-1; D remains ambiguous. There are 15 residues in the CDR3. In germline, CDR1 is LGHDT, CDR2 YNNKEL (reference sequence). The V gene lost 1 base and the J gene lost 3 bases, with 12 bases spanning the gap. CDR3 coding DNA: TGTGCCAGCAGCCAAGCGGACTTTATGGACACTGAAGCTTTCTTT. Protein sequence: CASSQADFMDTEAFF.

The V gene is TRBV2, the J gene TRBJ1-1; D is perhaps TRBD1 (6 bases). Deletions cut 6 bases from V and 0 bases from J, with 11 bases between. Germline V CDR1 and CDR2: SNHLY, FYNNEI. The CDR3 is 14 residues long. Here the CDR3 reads CASRPGQVNTEAFF. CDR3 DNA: TGTGCCAGCAGGCCGGGACAAGTGAACACTGAAGCTTTCTTT.

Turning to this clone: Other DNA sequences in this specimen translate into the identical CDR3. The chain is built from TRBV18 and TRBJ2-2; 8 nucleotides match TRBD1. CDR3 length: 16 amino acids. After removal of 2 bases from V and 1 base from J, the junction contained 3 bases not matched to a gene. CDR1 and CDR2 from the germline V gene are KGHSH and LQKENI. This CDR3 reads CASSPIGQGNTGELFF. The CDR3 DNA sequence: TGTGCCAGCTCACCAATAGGACAGGGGAACACCGGGGAGCTGTTTTTT.

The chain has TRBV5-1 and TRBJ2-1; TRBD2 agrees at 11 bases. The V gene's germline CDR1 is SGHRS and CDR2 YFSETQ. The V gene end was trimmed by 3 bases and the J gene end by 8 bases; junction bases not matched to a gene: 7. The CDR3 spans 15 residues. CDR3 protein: CASSSLAGGGDEQFF. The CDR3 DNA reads TGCGCCAGCAGCTCCTTAGCGGGAGGGGGAGATGAGCAGTTCTTC.

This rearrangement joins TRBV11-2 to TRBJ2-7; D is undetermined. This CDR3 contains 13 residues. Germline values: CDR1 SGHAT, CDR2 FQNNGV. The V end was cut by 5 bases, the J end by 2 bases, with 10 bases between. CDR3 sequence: CASSDLVAYEQYF. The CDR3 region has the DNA TGTGCCAGCAGCGACTTAGTCGCCTACGAGCAGTACTTC. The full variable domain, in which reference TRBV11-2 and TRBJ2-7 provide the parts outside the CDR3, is EAGVAQSPRYKIIEKRQSVAFWCNPISGHATLYWYQQILGQGPKLLIQFQNNGVVDDSQLPKDRFSAERLKGVDSTLKIQPAKLEDSAVYLCASSDLVAYEQYFGPGTRLTVT.

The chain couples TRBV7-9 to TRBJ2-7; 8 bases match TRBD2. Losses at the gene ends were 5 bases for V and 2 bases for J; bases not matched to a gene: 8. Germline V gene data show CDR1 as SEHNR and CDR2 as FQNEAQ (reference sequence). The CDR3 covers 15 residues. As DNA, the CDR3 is TGTGCCAGCAGCCAAGTCGGGGGGGAGCCCTACGAGCAGTACTTC. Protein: CASSQVGGEPYEQYF.

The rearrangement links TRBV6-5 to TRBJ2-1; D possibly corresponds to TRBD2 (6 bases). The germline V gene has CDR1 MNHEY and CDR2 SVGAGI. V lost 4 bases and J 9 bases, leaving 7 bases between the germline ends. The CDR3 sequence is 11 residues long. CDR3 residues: CASSSSVEQFF. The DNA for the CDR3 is TGTGCCAGCAGTTCTAGCGTTGAGCAGTTCTTC.

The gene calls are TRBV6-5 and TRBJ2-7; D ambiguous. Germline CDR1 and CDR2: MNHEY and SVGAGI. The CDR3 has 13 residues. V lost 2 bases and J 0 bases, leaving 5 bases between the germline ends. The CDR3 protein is CASSYPSSYEQYF. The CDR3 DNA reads TGTGCCAGCAGTTACCCCAGCTCCTACGAGCAGTACTTC.

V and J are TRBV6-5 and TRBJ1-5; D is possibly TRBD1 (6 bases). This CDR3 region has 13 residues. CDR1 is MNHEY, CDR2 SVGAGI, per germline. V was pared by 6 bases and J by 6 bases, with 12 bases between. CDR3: CASSDRSPQPQHF. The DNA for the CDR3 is TGTGCCAGCAGCGACAGGAGCCCTCAGCCCCAGCATTTT.

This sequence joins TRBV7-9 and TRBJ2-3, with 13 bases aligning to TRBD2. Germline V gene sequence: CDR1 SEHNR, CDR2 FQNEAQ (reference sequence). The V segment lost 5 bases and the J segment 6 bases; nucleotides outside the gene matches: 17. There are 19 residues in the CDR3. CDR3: CASSLLASPTSGRADTQYF. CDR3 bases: TGTGCCAGCAGCCTACTCGCATCCCCTACTAGCGGGAGGGCGGATACGCAGTATTTT.

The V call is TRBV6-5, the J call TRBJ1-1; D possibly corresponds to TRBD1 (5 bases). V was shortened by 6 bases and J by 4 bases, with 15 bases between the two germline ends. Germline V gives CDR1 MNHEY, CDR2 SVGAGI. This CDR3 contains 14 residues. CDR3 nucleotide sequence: TGTGCCAGCAGCCGAGGACATTACTCCACTGAAGCTTTCTTT. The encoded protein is CASSRGHYSTEAFF.

The CDR3 nucleotides are TGCGCCAGCAGCTTCCCAGGGGGCGAGGCTGAAGCTTTCTTT. It yields the protein CASSFPGGEAEAFF. The chain links TRBV5-1 to TRBJ1-1; 8 nucleotides align to TRBD1. The ends lost 2 bases at V and 6 bases at J; junction bases unmatched: 6. Germline V gene sequence: CDR1 SGHRS, CDR2 YFSETQ. The CDR3 is 14 amino acids.

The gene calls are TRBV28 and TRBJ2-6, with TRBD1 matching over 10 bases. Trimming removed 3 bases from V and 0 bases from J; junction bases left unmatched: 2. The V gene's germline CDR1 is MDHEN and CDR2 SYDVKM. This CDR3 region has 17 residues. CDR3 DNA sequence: TGTGCCAGCAGTTTTGGGACAGGGGTCTCTGGGGCCAACGTCCTGACTTTC. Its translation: CASSFGTGVSGANVLTF.

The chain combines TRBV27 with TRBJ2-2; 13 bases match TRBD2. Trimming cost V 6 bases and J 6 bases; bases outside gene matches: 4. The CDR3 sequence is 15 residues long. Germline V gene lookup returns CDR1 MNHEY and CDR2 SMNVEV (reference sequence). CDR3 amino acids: CASRSLAGGPGELFF. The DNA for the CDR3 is TGTGCCAGCAGGTCACTAGCGGGAGGGCCCGGGGAGCTGTTTTTT.

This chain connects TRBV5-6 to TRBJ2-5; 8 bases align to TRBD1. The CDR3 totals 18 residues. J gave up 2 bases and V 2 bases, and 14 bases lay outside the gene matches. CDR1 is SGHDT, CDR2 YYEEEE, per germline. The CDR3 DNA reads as TGTGCCAGCAGCTTAAGCAGGGGGCTCCTAGTTGGACAAGAGACCCAGTACTTC. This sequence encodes CASSLSRGLLVGQETQYF.

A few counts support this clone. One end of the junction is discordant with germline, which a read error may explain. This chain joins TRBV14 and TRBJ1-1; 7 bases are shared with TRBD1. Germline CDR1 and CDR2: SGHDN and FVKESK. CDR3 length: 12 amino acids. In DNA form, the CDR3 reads TGTGCCAGCAGCCGCCCGACAGGGCAATTGTGGTTT. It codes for CASSRPTGQLWF.

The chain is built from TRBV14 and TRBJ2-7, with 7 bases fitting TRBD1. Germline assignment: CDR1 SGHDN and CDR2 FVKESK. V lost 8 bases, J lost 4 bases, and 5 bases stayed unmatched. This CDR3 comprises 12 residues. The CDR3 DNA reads TGTGCCAGCGCGCAACAGGGGTACGAGCAGTACTTC. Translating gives CASAQQGYEQYF.

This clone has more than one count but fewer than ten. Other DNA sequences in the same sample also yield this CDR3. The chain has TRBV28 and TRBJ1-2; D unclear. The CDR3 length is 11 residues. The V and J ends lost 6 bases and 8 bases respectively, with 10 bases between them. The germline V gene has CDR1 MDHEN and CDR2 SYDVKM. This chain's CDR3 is CASSRGYGYTF. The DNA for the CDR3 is TGTGCCAGCAGCCGAGGGTACGGCTACACCTTC.

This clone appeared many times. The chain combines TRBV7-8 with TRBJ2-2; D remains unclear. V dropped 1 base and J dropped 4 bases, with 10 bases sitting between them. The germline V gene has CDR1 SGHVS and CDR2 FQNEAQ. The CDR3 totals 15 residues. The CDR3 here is CASSLEVSRTGELFF. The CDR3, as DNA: TGTGCCAGCAGCTTAGAAGTTTCGCGCACCGGGGAGCTGTTTTTT.

Here the CDR3 DNA reads TGTGCCAGCAGCTTCATAGTGGCTAGCGGGTACAGCACAGATACGCAGTATTTT. This sequence encodes CASSFIVASGYSTDTQYF. The J gene is TRBJ2-3, the V gene TRBV7-6; 8 nucleotides agree with TRBD2. The CDR3 loop spans 18 amino acids. Germline lookup yields CDR1 SGHVS and CDR2 FNYEAQ. Losses at the gene ends were 3 bases for V and 0 bases for J; bases not matched to a gene: 11. The full variable domain, rest sourced from reference TRBV7-6 and TRBJ2-3, is GAGVSQSPRYKVTKRGQDVALRCDPISGHVSLYWYRQALGQGPEFLTYFNYEAQQDKSGLPNDRFSAERPEGSISTLTIQRTEQRDSAMYRCASSFIVASGYSTDTQYFGPGTRLTVL.